These T cell receptor beta chains were read from a single sample in a study of cytomegalovirus exposure and HLA in healthy donors. TCRdb's table, derived via immunoSEQ multiplex PCR, lists solely in-frame clones and lacks some. The sample contains about 200,000 clones, around 77% of which appear only once. The material sequenced was PBMCs. These receptors originate from a woman aged 25 to 45 in good health and CMV-seronegative. The CDR3 runs from the conserved cysteine through the conserved F or W. The D gene is left open where the match is weak.

TRBV29-1	-	TRBJ2-7	CSVEDHRDEQYF
TRBV27	-	TRBJ1-6	CASSLLGSTSPLHF
TRBV4-1	-	TRBJ1-1	CASRLVWQGNTEAFF
TRBV21-1	-	TRBJ2-3	CASSKKNSLSTDTQYF
TRBV6-6	-	TRBJ2-3	CASKETSTDTQYF
TRBV10-3	TRBD1	TRBJ1-3	CAIGEYPGQVTSGNTIYF
TRBV5-6	-	TRBJ1-4	CASSLERGFDANEKLFF
TRBV5-1	-	TRBJ1-4	CASSLLSTNEKLFF
TRBV10-3	-	TRBJ2-7	CAIRDEGVGSYEQYF
TRBV9	TRBD1	TRBJ1-5	CASSRDSNQPQHF
TRBV5-5	-	TRBJ1-1	CASSLAIDRLSEAFF
TRBV5-4	-	TRBJ1-1	CASSLVTELVF
TRBV18	TRBD2	TRBJ2-5	CASSYTSGQETQYF
TRBV30	-	TRBJ1-4	CAWSVLGGATNEKLFF
TRBV12-5	-	TRBJ2-1	CASGLAGVNEQFF
TRBV30	TRBD1	TRBJ2-3	CAWSDITGGRADTQYF
TRBV15	-	TRBJ1-4	CATGGATNEKLFF
TRBV18	-	TRBJ2-6	CASSLQGLSGANVLTF
TRBV12-5	-	TRBJ1-2	CASGLYQGSGYTF
TRBV5-1	-	TRBJ2-7	CASSSPQPGLPTAEAYEQYF
TRBV13	TRBD2	TRBJ2-3	CASSFHASPGTSGTSTDTQYF
TRBV30	-	TRBJ2-1	CAWSPQGYEQFF
TRBV29-1	TRBD2	TRBJ2-5	CSVEGAGVETQYF
TRBV29-1	-	TRBJ2-5	CSVRKAGGETQYF
TRBV19	-	TRBJ2-4	CASSSTGFGAKNIQYF
TRBV28	-	TRBJ1-4	CASSSGLREKLFF
TRBV7-6	-	TRBJ2-3	CASSTIRTDTQYF
TRBV19	-	TRBJ1-6	CASSIQGGDSPLHF
TRBV7-2	-	TRBJ1-2	CASSLSHRPLRGGYTF
TRBV10-2	TRBD1	TRBJ1-1	CASRGQGKTEAFF
TRBV6-1	-	TRBJ1-1	CASSEAAGGSVTEAFF
TRBV27	TRBD1	TRBJ1-4	CASRAGTAEKLFF
TRBV11-2	TRBD2	TRBJ2-1	CASSFDVAGGREQFF
TRBV5-6	-	TRBJ1-1	CASSLDRSRQPTEAFF
TRBV6-4	TRBD1	TRBJ1-1	CASSNTGERTEAFF
TRBV30	-	TRBJ1-6	CAWRRTGNSPLHF
TRBV7-2	TRBD2	TRBJ2-7	CASSKSMTSGRYEQYF
TRBV5-1	TRBD2	TRBJ2-3	CASSLANWAGGSLRTDTQYF
TRBV2	TRBD1	TRBJ2-7	CASSVGTDGVRYF
TRBV11-1	TRBD1	TRBJ2-3	CASSLRTGSTDTQYF
TRBV19	TRBD1	TRBJ2-7	CASSIRDRPWEQYF
TRBV9	TRBD1	TRBJ1-2	CASSLGTGGLGYTF
TRBV5-1	-	TRBJ2-1	CASSYLYRRRDSYNEQFF
TRBV30	-	TRBJ2-2	CAWRGSYTGELFF
TRBV7-7	TRBD2	TRBJ2-1	CASSSSGLDNEQFF
TRBV6-1	-	TRBJ2-5	CASSVWGQGQETQYF
TRBV7-3	-	TRBJ2-7	CASSLTGDTSYEQYF
TRBV15	-	TRBJ1-2	CATSSDSNYGYTF
TRBV27	TRBD1	TRBJ1-2	CASSPWDRIYGYTF
TRBV4-2	TRBD2	TRBJ2-3	CASSQDPAGTDTQYF
TRBV7-8	-	TRBJ2-1	CASSLGPPYYNEQFF
TRBV19	-	TRBJ2-2	CASSIQINTGELFF
TRBV19	-	TRBJ1-1	CASTTATMLNTEAFF
TRBV29-1	TRBD2	TRBJ2-1	CSVNTLWTRVNNEQFF
TRBV6-6	TRBD2	TRBJ2-1	CASRPLAGTYNEQFF
TRBV14	-	TRBJ2-3	CASSQIQLRTDTQYF
TRBV5-1	TRBD1	TRBJ1-1	CASSWGTGGNTEAFF
TRBV6-6	TRBD2	TRBJ2-7	CASSPGTSGTGQYF
TRBV4-1	-	TRBJ2-3	CASSDTPFSPHTDTQYF
TRBV5-1	-	TRBJ1-4	CASSLSGGVGEKLFF